A selection of T cell receptor beta chains follows, all from one sample in a study of T cell responses to AZD1222 COVID-19 vaccine. The table came from immunoSEQ multiplex PCR; TCRdb's copy has only in-frame clones and leaves some out. The sample has 130,000 or so clones, over 90% seen once; the top ten hold around 0.9%. This sample comprised peripheral blood, obtained on day 0 of MenACWY control vaccination. The source is an adult in good health. CDR3s include the opening cysteine and the closing phenylalanine or tryptophan. A D gene is named only where the DNA matches it firmly. Clone size appears in some rows only: once, few, many, or a class for an expanded clone.

D gene,clone size,J gene,V gene,CDR3 DNA,CDR3 protein
NA,NA,TRBJ2-6,TRBV27,TGTGCCAGCAGTTTATCGGGGAGCGGGGCCAACGTCCTGACTTTC,CASSLSGSGANVLTF
TRBD1,NA,TRBJ2-2,TRBV7-8,TGTGCCAGCAGCCTCCGGACAGGGAACACCGGGGAGCTGTTTTTT,CASSLRTGNTGELFF
NA,NA,TRBJ1-3,TRBV12-3/TRBV12-4,TGTGCCAGCAGTTTAGGCGGTGGAAACACCATATATTTT,CASSLGGGNTIYF
NA,NA,TRBJ2-3,TRBV7-9,TGTGCCAGCAGCTTACCATCCAATACGCAGTATTTT,CASSLPSNTQYF
TRBD1,NA,TRBJ1-1,TRBV2,TGTGCCAGCGTAACGGGACAGGGGGTTTGGACTGAAGCTTTCTTT,CASVTGQGVWTEAFF
NA,NA,TRBJ2-7,TRBV12-1,TGTGCCAGCAGCTCCCCTTTACTAGCGGGAGGGCCCCACGAGCAGTACTTC,CASSSPLLAGGPHEQYF
TRBD1,once,TRBJ1-6,TRBV2,TGTGCCAGCAAAAGGACAGGGGGCGAATCACCCCTCCACTTT,CASKRTGGESPLHF
NA,once,TRBJ2-3,TRBV9,TGTGCCAGCAGCGTAGCTCCGGTGGGGGATACGCAGTATTTT,CASSVAPVGDTQYF
NA,NA,TRBJ2-5,TRBV27,TGTGCCAGCAGTTTGTTGGGTCAAGAGACCCAGTACTTC,CASSLLGQETQYF
NA,once,TRBJ2-7,TRBV6-6,TGTGCCAGCAGTCTTGTCCCGTTGGCGGAGAGCTCCTACGAGCAGTACTTC,CASSLVPLAESSYEQYF
NA,NA,TRBJ1-6,TRBV5-1,TGCGCCAGCAGCTCTGGGGGAGTGAATTCACCCCTCCACTTT,CASSSGGVNSPLHF
TRBD1,NA,TRBJ1-2,TRBV2,TGTGCCAGCAGTCTCAGGGGGGACTATGGCTACACCTTC,CASSLRGDYGYTF
NA,NA,TRBJ1-5,TRBV6-5,TGTGCCAGCAGCCGAGACAGTTATAGCAATCAGCCCCAGCATTTT,CASSRDSYSNQPQHF
TRBD1,NA,TRBJ1-2,TRBV19,TGTGCCAGCGGGACAGGAGGTGGCTACACCTTC,CASGTGGGYTF
NA,NA,TRBJ1-1,TRBV7-2,TGTGCCAGCAGCCTCCACGGGGGGGCGGGCACTGAAGCTTTCTTT,CASSLHGGAGTEAFF
TRBD1,once,TRBJ1-1,TRBV5-1,TGCGCCAGCAGCTTGGACAGGGGTACTGAAGCTTTCTTT,CASSLDRGTEAFF
NA,NA,TRBJ1-2,TRBV6-5,TGTGCCAGCACCGAGGGTGGCAGGGGAGACTATGGCTACACCTTC,CASTEGGRGDYGYTF
TRBD2,NA,TRBJ2-1,TRBV5-1,TGCGCCAGCAGGCGCGGACTAGCGGGTGCCGGACCCTCCTACAATGAGCAGTTCTTC,CASRRGLAGAGPSYNEQFF
TRBD2,NA,TRBJ2-7,TRBV30,TGTGCCTGGAGCCCTCATAGCGGGAGTTACGAGCAGTACTTC,CAWSPHSGSYEQYF
NA,NA,TRBJ1-1,TRBV6-5,TGTGCCAGCAGTTACGGGGGTACTGAAGCTTTCTTT,CASSYGGTEAFF
NA,NA,TRBJ2-3,TRBV7-3,TGTGCCAGCAGCTTACTGCCCTCTAGCACAGATACGCAGTATTTT,CASSLLPSSTDTQYF
NA,NA,TRBJ1-5,TRBV3-1/TRBV3-2,TGTGCCAGCAGCCAAGATCGGGATAGCAATCAGCCCCAGCATTTT,CASSQDRDSNQPQHF
TRBD1,once,TRBJ1-2,TRBV20-1,TGCAGTGCTAGAACAGGGGGTGGCTACACCTTC,CSARTGGGYTF
NA,NA,TRBJ1-3,TRBV5-5,TGTGCCAGCAGCTGGACTTGGACAGACCACTCTGGAAACACCATATATTTT,CASSWTWTDHSGNTIYF
NA,NA,TRBJ1-1,TRBV28,TGTGCCAGCAGTTTATATGGGGGGTATAGAGAAGCTTTCTTT,CASSLYGGYREAFF
NA,NA,TRBJ1-4,TRBV5-4,TGTGCCAGCAGCTTGATGACAGCTAATAATGAAAAACTGTTTTTT,CASSLMTANNEKLFF
NA,NA,TRBJ1-1,TRBV30,TGTGCCTGGAGAGGGTCTGAGAACACTGAAGCTTTCTTT,CAWRGSENTEAFF
NA,NA,TRBJ2-5,TRBV6-2/TRBV6-3,TGTGCCAGCAGTTACGTAGAGACCCAGTACTTC,CASSYVETQYF
NA,NA,TRBJ2-7,TRBV7-2,TGTGCCAGCAGCTTCCGACAGGTGAACTCCTACGAGCAGTACTTC,CASSFRQVNSYEQYF
NA,NA,TRBJ1-1,TRBV21-1,TGTGCCAGCAGCGCGGGAAAGAACACTGAAGCTTTCTTT,CASSAGKNTEAFF
TRBD1,NA,TRBJ2-2,TRBV6-6,TGTGCCAGCAGTTACCCGACAGGGGGACACACCGGGGAGCTGTTTTTT,CASSYPTGGHTGELFF
TRBD2,NA,TRBJ2-5,TRBV7-2,TGTGCCAGCAGCTTATCAAGCGGGACGAAAGAGACCCAGTACTTC,CASSLSSGTKETQYF
TRBD1,NA,TRBJ2-1,TRBV7-2,TGTGCCAGCAGCTTACATCCGGGACAGGGGTCCAATGAGCAGTTCTTC,CASSLHPGQGSNEQFF
TRBD1,NA,TRBJ1-2,TRBV4-3,TGCGCCAGCAGCCTTACAGGGGTCTACACCTTC,CASSLTGVYTF
NA,NA,TRBJ2-7,TRBV5-1,TGCGCCAGCAGCTTGGGGAAATCCTACGAGCAGTACTTC,CASSLGKSYEQYF
NA,once,TRBJ2-1,TRBV3-1/TRBV3-2,TGTGCCAGCAGCCAAGTTGGTTACAATGAGCAGTTCTTC,CASSQVGYNEQFF